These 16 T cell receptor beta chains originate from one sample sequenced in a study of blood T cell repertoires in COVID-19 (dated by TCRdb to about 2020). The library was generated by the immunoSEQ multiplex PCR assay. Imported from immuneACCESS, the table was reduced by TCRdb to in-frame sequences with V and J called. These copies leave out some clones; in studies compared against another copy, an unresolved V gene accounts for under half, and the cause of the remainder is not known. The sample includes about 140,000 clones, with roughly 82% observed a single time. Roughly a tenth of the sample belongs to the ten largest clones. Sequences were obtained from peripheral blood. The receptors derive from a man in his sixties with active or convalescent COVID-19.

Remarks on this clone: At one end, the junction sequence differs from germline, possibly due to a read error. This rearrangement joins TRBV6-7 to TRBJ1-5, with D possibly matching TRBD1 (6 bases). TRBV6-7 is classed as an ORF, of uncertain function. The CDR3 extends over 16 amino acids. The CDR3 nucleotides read TGTGCCAGCAATTACTTATGGACAGCTAGCAATCAGCCCCAGCATTTT. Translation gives CASNYLWTASNQPQHF.

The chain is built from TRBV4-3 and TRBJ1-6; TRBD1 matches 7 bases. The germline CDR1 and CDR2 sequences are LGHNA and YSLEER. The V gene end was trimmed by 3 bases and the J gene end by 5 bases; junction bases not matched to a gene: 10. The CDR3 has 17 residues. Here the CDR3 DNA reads TGCGCCAGCAGCCAGACCAGGGGGTCTCTTGATAATTCACCCCTCCACTTT. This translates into CASSQTRGSLDNSPLHF.

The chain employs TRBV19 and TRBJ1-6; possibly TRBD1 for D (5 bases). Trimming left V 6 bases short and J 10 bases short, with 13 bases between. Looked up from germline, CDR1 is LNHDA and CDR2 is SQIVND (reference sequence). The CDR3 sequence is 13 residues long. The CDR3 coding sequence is TGTGCCAGTAGCGCCTTGGGGGGATCACCCCTCCACTTT. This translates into CASSALGGSPLHF.

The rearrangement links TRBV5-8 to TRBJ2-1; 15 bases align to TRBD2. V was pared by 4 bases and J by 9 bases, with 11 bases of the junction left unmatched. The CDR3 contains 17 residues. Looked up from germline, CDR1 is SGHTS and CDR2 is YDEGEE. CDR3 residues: CASSRRTSGRAWGEQFF. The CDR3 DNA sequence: TGTGCCAGCAGCCGTCGGACTAGCGGGAGGGCCTGGGGTGAGCAGTTCTTC.

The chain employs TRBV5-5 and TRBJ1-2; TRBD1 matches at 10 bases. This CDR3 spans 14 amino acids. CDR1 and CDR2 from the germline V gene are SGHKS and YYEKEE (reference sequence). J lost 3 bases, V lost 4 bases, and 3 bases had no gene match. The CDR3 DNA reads TGTGCCAGCAGCCCCGGACAGGGGGACTATGGCTACACCTTC. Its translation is CASSPGQGDYGYTF.

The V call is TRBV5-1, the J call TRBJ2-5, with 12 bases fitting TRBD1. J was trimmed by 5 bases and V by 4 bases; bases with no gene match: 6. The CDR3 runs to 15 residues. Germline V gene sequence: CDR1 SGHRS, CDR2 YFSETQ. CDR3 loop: CASSDGTGGWETQYF. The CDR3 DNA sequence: TGCGCCAGCAGCGATGGGACAGGGGGCTGGGAGACCCAGTACTTC.

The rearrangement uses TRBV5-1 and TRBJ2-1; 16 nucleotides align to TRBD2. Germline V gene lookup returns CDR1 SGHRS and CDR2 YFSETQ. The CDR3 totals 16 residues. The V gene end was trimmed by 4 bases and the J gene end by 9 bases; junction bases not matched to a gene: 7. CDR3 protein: CASSAGLAGGQGEQFF. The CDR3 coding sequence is TGCGCCAGCAGCGCGGGACTAGCGGGAGGGCAGGGTGAGCAGTTCTTC.

CDR3 nucleotides: TGTGCCAGTAGTATCGGGGAGTCCTACGAGCAGTACTTC. Its protein product is CASSIGESYEQYF. V gene TRBV19 combines with J gene TRBJ2-7; a possible D gene is TRBD2 (5 bases). The CDR3 is 13 amino acids. Per germline, CDR1 LNHDA and CDR2 SQIVND (reference sequence). Trimming stripped 3 bases from V and 1 base from J, with 7 bases between. Variable domain in full (rest from reference TRBV19 and TRBJ2-7): DGGITQSPKYLFRKEGQNVTLSCEQNLNHDAMYWYRQDPGQGLRLIYYSQIVNDFQKGDIAEGYSVSREKKESFPLTVTSAQKNPTAFYLCASSIGESYEQYFGPGTRLTVT.

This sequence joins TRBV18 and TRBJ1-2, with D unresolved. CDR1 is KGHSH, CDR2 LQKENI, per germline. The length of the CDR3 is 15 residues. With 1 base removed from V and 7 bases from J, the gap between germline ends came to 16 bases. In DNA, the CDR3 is TGTGCCAGCTCACCACAGGGCGGAGGAAAGAGTGGCTACACCTTC. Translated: CASSPQGGGKSGYTF.

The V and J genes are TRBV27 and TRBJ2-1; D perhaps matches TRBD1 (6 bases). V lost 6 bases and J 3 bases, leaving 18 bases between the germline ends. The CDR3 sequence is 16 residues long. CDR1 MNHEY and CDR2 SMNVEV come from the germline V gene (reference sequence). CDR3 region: CASRMTGGRYYNEQFF. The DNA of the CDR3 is TGTGCCAGCAGAATGACAGGAGGTCGATACTACAATGAGCAGTTCTTC.

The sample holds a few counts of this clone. The CDR3 protein is CASSLPGAHEQYF. The CDR3 DNA reads TGTGCCAGCTCACTGCCTGGGGCTCACGAGCAGTACTTC. The chain carries TRBV18 and TRBJ2-7, with D perhaps matching TRBD1 (5 bases). Germline CDR1 reads KGHSH; CDR2 reads LQKENI. The V end lost 4 bases, the J end lost 5 bases, and 12 bases lay between the germline ends. The CDR3 length is 13 residues.

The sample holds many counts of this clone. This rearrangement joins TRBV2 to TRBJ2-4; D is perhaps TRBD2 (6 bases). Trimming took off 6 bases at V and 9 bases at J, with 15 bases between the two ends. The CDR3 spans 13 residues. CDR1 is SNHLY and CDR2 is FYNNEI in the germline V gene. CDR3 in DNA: TGTGCCAGCAGAGAGGGACTTGAAGCCATTCAGTACTTC. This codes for CASREGLEAIQYF.

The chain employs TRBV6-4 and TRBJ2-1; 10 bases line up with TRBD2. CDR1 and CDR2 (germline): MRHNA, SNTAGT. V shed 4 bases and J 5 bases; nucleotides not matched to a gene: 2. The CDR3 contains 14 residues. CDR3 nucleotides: TGTGCCAGCAGTGGGCTAGCGGGAGACAATGAGCAGTTCTTC. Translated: CASSGLAGDNEQFF.

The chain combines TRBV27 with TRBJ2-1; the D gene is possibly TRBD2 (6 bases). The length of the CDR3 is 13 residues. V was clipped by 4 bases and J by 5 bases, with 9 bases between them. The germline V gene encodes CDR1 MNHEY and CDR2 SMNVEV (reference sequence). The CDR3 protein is CASSYSSDNEQFF. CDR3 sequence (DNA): TGTGCCAGCAGTTATTCTAGCGACAATGAGCAGTTCTTC.

The CDR3 region has the DNA TGCGCCAGCAGCCAAGATCGAGTCAGGCGAAGCTCCTACGAGCAGTACTTC. Its translation is CASSQDRVRRSSYEQYF. J is TRBJ2-7 and V is TRBV4-1; D gene uncertain. This CDR3 has 17 amino acids. The V end was cut by 0 bases, the J end by 0 bases, with 15 bases between. The V gene's germline CDR1 is MGHRA and CDR2 YSYEKL.

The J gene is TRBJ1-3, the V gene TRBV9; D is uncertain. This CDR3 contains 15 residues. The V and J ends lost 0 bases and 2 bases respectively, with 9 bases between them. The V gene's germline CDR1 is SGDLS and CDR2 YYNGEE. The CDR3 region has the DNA TGTGCCAGCAGCGTAGGTACAGTCGCTGGAAACACCATATATTTT. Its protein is CASSVGTVAGNTIYF.